This T cell receptor (beta chain) was recovered during a study of CD8 T cells in Susac syndrome. Deletions cut 2 bases from V and 8 bases from J, with 14 bases between. This CDR3 has 13 residues. The germline V gene encodes CDR1 DFQATT and CDR2 SNEGSKA (reference sequence). From blood CD8+ and CD4+ T cells, TCR beta sequences were generated. Matching for age and sex applied to the controls, who were healthy donors. TEMRA cells were FACS-enriched, with CD8+ and CD4+ T cells isolated negatively. Random hexamers were used to reverse transcribe an amount of about 0.45 to 1 ug RNA. TCRdb reprocessed the immunoSEQ multiplex PCR reads via MiXCR and lists one record per CDR3 protein. The table shows about 200,000 distinct CDR3 sequences, with 85% to 95% occurring only once.

The chain uses TRBV20-1 and TRBJ2-3, with unresolved D. Input material: CD4+ T cells from PBMCs. This receptor was taken from a human donor in good health. CDR3 nucleotides: TGCAGTGCTAGATCCAGGTGGGGTGCTACGCAGTATTTT. This translates into CSARSRWGATQYF.